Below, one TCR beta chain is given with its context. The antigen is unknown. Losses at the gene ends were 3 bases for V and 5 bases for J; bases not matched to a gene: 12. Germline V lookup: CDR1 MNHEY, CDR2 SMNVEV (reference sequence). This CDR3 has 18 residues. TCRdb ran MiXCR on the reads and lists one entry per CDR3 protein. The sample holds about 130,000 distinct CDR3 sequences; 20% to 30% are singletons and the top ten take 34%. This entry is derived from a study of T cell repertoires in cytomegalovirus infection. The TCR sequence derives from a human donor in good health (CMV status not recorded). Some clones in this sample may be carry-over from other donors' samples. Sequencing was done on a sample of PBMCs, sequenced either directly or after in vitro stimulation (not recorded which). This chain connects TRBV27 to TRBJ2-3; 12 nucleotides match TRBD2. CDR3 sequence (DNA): TGTGCCAGCAGTTTTGTCGGACTAGCGGGAAGACAGGGAGATACGCAGTATTTT. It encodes CASSFVGLAGRQGDTQYF.